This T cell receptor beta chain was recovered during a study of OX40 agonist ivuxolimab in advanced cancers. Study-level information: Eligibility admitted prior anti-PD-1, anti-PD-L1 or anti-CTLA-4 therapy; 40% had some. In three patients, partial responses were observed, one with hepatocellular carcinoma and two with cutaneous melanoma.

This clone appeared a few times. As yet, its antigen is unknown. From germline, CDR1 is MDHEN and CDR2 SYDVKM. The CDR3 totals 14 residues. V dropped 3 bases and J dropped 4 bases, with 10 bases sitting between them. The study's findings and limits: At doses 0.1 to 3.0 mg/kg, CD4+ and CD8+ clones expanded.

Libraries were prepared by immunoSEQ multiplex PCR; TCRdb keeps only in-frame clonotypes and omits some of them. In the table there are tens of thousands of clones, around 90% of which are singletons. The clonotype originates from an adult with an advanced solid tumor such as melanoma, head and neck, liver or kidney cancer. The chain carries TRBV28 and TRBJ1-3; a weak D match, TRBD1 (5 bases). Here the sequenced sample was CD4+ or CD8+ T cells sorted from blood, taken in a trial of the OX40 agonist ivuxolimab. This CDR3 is CASSFAGRGNTIYF. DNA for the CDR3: TGTGCCAGCAGTTTCGCAGGGAGGGGAAACACCATATATTTT. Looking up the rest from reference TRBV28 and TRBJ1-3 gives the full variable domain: DVKVTQSSRYLVKRTGEKVFLECVQDMDHENMFWYRQDPGLGLRLIYFSYDVKMKEKGDIPEGYSVSREKKERFSLILESASTNQTSMYLCASSFAGRGNTIYFGEGSWLTVV.